The 8 T cell receptor beta chains given below trace back to one sample, sequenced in a study of blood T cell repertoires in COVID-19. The table came from immunoSEQ multiplex PCR; TCRdb's copy has only in-frame clones and leaves some out. This table holds some 290,000 clones, 85% to 90% found once. The specimen sequenced was peripheral blood. These TCRs come from a woman in her 30s with COVID-19, enrolled during active disease.

This clone has just a few counts. The gene calls are TRBV30 and TRBJ1-5; perhaps TRBD1 as D (6 bases). Trimming shortened V by 1 base and J by 4 bases, and 8 bases separated the two germline ends. This CDR3 has 13 residues. The germline V gene encodes CDR1 GTSNPN and CDR2 SVGIG (reference sequence). In DNA form, the CDR3 reads TGTGCCTGGAGTGACAGGGAAAATCAGCCCCAGCATTTT. Residues: CAWSDRENQPQHF. The full variable domain, with the rest looked up from reference TRBV30 and TRBJ1-5, is SQTIHQWPATLVQPVGSPLSLECTVEGTSNPNLYWYRQAAGRGLQLLFYSVGIGQISSEVPQNLSASRPQDRQFILSSKKLLLSDSGFYLCAWSDRENQPQHFGDGTRLSIL.

The V call is TRBV27, the J call TRBJ2-7; a possible D gene is TRBD1 (6 bases). Looked up from germline, CDR1 is MNHEY and CDR2 is SMNVEV (reference sequence). Trimming removed 3 bases at V and 2 bases at J, with 11 bases between. The CDR3 is 14 amino acids. CDR3 loop: CASSFGTTAYEQYF. The DNA for the CDR3 is TGTGCCAGCAGTTTTGGGACAACGGCCTACGAGCAGTACTTC.

V gene TRBV6-2 or TRBV6-3 combines with J gene TRBJ1-2; D not certain. Looked up from germline, CDR1 is MNHEY and CDR2 is SVGEGT. Between the trimmed V and J ends, which lost 2 bases and 4 bases, there was a span of 11 bases. The CDR3 runs to 14 residues. Here the CDR3 DNA reads TGTGCCAGCAGTTACCTCGAGGGTGGCTATGGCTACACCTTC. It translates to CASSYLEGGYGYTF.

The chain uses TRBV3-1 (or the pseudogene TRBV3-2) and TRBJ2-3; TRBD2 might be the D (5 bases). The V end lost 4 bases, the J end lost 1 base, and 9 bases lay between the germline ends. CDR3 length equals 14 residues. Germline V gene data show CDR1 as LGHDT and CDR2 as YNNKEL (reference sequence). As DNA, the CDR3 is TGTGCCAGCAGCCCTGATAGCGGCACAGATACGCAGTATTTT. Encoded protein: CASSPDSGTDTQYF.

The chain joins TRBV19 to TRBJ1-4; weak D call: TRBD1 (6 bases). The germline gives CDR1 LNHDA, CDR2 SQIVND (reference sequence). Trimming shortened V by 6 bases and J by 7 bases, and 21 bases separated the two germline ends. The CDR3 length is 16 residues. This CDR3 reads CASSNGQPRWGEKLFF. The CDR3 DNA sequence: TGTGCCAGTAGCAACGGACAGCCCCGCTGGGGTGAAAAACTGTTTTTT.

The chain employs TRBV29-1 and TRBJ1-2; no definite D call. CDR3 length: 14 amino acids. V gave up 4 bases and J gave up 7 bases, with 19 bases separating them. Germline V gene lookup returns CDR1 SQVTM and CDR2 ANQGSEA. This CDR3 reads CSVGPGGGRTGYTF. CDR3 in DNA: TGCAGCGTTGGACCCGGAGGAGGACGTACTGGCTACACCTTC. Using reference TRBV29-1 and TRBJ1-2 for the parts outside the CDR3, the full variable domain is SAVISQKPSRDICQRGTSLTIQCQVDSQVTMMFWYRQQPGQSLTLIATANQGSEATYESGFVIDKFPISRPNLTFSTLTVSNMSPEDSSIYLCSVGPGGGRTGYTFGSGTRLTVV.

The gene calls are TRBV9 and TRBJ2-7; perhaps TRBD2 as D (5 bases). V was pared by 1 base and J by 5 bases, with 19 bases between. CDR3 size: 16 residues. Germline CDR1 is SGDLS and CDR2 is YYNGEE. The CDR3 bases are TGTGCCAGCAGCGTATATCTCCGGTTTGTGCGGGACGAGCAGTACTTC. Its protein product is CASSVYLRFVRDEQYF.

This clone was seen once. This rearrangement joins TRBV3-1 (or the pseudogene TRBV3-2) to TRBJ2-5; D is perhaps TRBD1 (6 bases). The V end lost 4 bases, the J end lost 3 bases, and 18 bases lay between the germline ends. Germline CDR1 reads LGHDT; CDR2 reads YNNKEL (reference sequence). The CDR3 sequence is 16 residues long. The DNA for the CDR3 is TGTGCCAGCAGCCCGATGCCGGGACATAAAGAAGAGACCCAGTACTTC. Amino acid sequence: CASSPMPGHKEETQYF.